The 9 T cell receptor beta chains below were found in one sample sequenced in a study of cytotoxic CD8 clonotypes in ibrutinib-treated CLL. Sequenced by immunoSEQ multiplex PCR; TCRdb stores in-frame clones only, minus some. The sample lists around 200,000 clones, approximately 70% occurring once. Sequenced here: PBMCs, sampled after 12 months of ibrutinib treatment. Source of these receptors: a human donor with chronic lymphocytic leukemia.

This clone was counted between two and nine times. V usage is TRBV11-2 and J usage is TRBJ2-1, with D possibly being TRBD1 or TRBD2 (5 bases each). CDR1 and CDR2 from the germline V gene are SGHAT and FQNNGV. The CDR3 length is 15 residues. V lost 4 bases and J 8 bases, leaving 18 bases between the germline ends. In DNA, the CDR3 is TGTGCCAGCAGCTCCCCGGTTGGGGGATTGGATGAGCAGTTCTTC. The encoded protein is CASSSPVGGLDEQFF.

In this sample, this clone turned up a few times. This rearrangement joins TRBV7-3 to TRBJ2-3; 9 positions agree with TRBD2. V was pared by 3 bases and J by 3 bases, with 4 bases of the junction left unmatched. This CDR3 contains 15 residues. Germline V gene data show CDR1 as SGHTA and CDR2 as FQGTGA. In nucleotides, the CDR3 is TGTGCCAGCAGCTTCCTACTAGCGGGTACAGATACGCAGTATTTT. Amino acid sequence: CASSFLLAGTDTQYF.

The chain couples TRBV19 to TRBJ1-1; D not resolved. This CDR3 is built from 13 residues. From germline, CDR1 is LNHDA and CDR2 SQIVND (reference sequence). V lost 7 bases and J 1 base, leaving 10 bases between the germline ends. The CDR3 protein is CASKLVPNTEAFF. Here the CDR3 DNA reads TGTGCCAGTAAACTAGTTCCGAACACTGAAGCTTTCTTT.

The chain recombines TRBV4-1 with TRBJ1-6; D is unresolved. Germline V gives CDR1 MGHRA, CDR2 YSYEKL. Trimming pared 2 bases from V and 7 bases from J, leaving 6 bases between. This CDR3 has 13 residues. CDR3 region: CASSQLENSPLHF. The CDR3 region has the DNA TGCGCCAGCAGCCAATTGGAGAATTCACCCCTCCACTTT.

Concerning this clone itself: At one end, the junction sequence differs from germline, possibly due to a read error. The J gene is TRBJ1-1, the V gene TRBV28; no clear D. The CDR3 consists of 13 residues. Germline CDR1 reads MDHEN; CDR2 reads SYDVKM. DNA for the CDR3: TGTGCCAGCAGTTTAACGGAGAACACTGAAACTTTCTTT. Amino acids: CASSLTENTETFF. The whole variable domain, filled in from reference TRBV28 and TRBJ1-1, reads DVKVTQSSRYLVKRTGEKVFLECVQDMDHENMFWYRQDPGLGLRLIYFSYDVKMKEKGDIPEGYSVSREKKERFSLILESASTNQTSMYLCASSLTENTETFFGQGTRLTVV.

V usage is TRBV5-6 and J usage is TRBJ2-5, with D hard to call. Trimming cost V 4 bases and J 5 bases, with 15 bases left between them. The CDR3 spans 14 residues. Germline CDR1 and CDR2: SGHDT and YYEEEE. This CDR3 reads CASSTDGVLETQYF. The CDR3 DNA sequence: TGTGCCAGCAGCACCGACGGCGTATTGGAGACCCAGTACTTC.

V and J are TRBV5-1 and TRBJ1-6; D unclear. V was shortened by 6 bases and J by 0 bases, with 13 bases between the two germline ends. The CDR3 extends over 16 amino acids. Germline loops: CDR1 SGHRS, CDR2 YFSETQ. The CDR3 is CASKLGESSYNSPLHF. In DNA form, the CDR3 reads TGCGCCAGCAAATTGGGCGAGAGCTCCTATAATTCACCCCTCCACTTT.

The chain carries TRBV9 and TRBJ2-3; D is unclear. Trimming cost V 0 bases and J 6 bases, with 20 bases left between them. Germline CDR1 and CDR2: SGDLS and YYNGEE. This CDR3 is built from 17 residues. Here the CDR3 reads CASSVGSASAAADTQYF. The CDR3, as DNA: TGTGCCAGCAGCGTAGGTTCCGCGTCCGCCGCCGCGGATACGCAGTATTTT.

The J gene is TRBJ2-5, the V gene TRBV5-4, with 16 bases that match TRBD2. V was clipped by 4 bases and J by 4 bases; unmatched bases: 7. CDR1 is SGHNT, CDR2 YYREEE, per germline (reference sequence). The CDR3 runs to 17 residues. CDR3 nucleotide sequence: TGTGCCAGCAGCGCGGGGACTAGCGGGGGGGCCCCAGAGACCCAGTACTTC. Protein: CASSAGTSGGAPETQYF.